Following are 3 T cell receptor beta chains from one sample sequenced in a study of blood T cell repertoires in COVID-19. Clones were sequenced by immunoSEQ multiplex PCR, and TCRdb holds only the in-frame ones, with some missing. The table has roughly 190,000 clones, about 93% seen once. Sequenced input: peripheral blood. Receptors were obtained from a man in his forties or fifties with acute or convalescent COVID-19.

This clone has just one count. Additional DNA sequences in this sample encode the identical CDR3. The chain recombines TRBV6-5 with TRBJ2-7; 9 nucleotides line up with TRBD1. The CDR3 contains 15 residues. Germline CDR1 reads MNHEY; CDR2 reads SVGAGI. The trim removed 0 bases at V and 3 bases at J, leaving 3 bases unmatched. The CDR3 coding sequence is TGTGCCAGCAGTTACTCCCCGGGACAGGGCTACGAGCAGTACTTC. This translates into CASSYSPGQGYEQYF.

The chain joins TRBV5-1 to TRBJ1-1; the D gene is possibly TRBD1 (6 bases). CDR1 is SGHRS, CDR2 YFSETQ, per germline. With 4 bases removed from V and 0 bases from J, the gap between germline ends came to 7 bases. The CDR3 consists of 13 residues. The CDR3 DNA is TGCGCCAGCAGCACAGGGCTGAACACTGAAGCTTTCTTT. It specifies CASSTGLNTEAFF.

The chain recombines TRBV15 with TRBJ1-4, with a tentative D call TRBD1 (5 bases). CDR3 length: 18 amino acids. V was cut by 0 bases and J by 0 bases, with 14 bases left in between. From germline, CDR1 is LNHNV and CDR2 YYDKDF (reference sequence). The CDR3 DNA reads as TGTGCCACCAGCAGAGAACTTTTCGGGGGAGCAACTAATGAAAAACTGTTTTTT. Protein product: CATSRELFGGATNEKLFF.